This is a list of T cell receptor beta chains from one sample in a study of T cell responses to AZD1222 COVID-19 vaccine. Clones were read by immunoSEQ multiplex PCR, and TCRdb kept only the in-frame ones, dropping some. The table lists 200,000 to 250,000 clones, about 93% of them singletons. The source material was peripheral blood, sampled on day 0 of MenACWY control vaccination. Receptors originate from an adult in good health. CDR3s include the opening cysteine and the closing phenylalanine or tryptophan. The order of the fields is V gene, clone size, CDR3 length, D gene, J gene, CDR3 protein, CDR3 DNA. A D gene is named only where the DNA matches it firmly. Expanded clones get a size class; other rows say once, few or many, or leave the size out.

v_call: TRBV30; clone_size: -; cdr3_length: 16; d_call: -; j_call: TRBJ2-1; cdr3_aa: CAWARTEGVSYNEQFF; cdr3_nt: TGTGCCTGGGCTAGGACGGAGGGGGTCTCCTACAATGAGCAGTTCTTC
v_call: TRBV18; clone_size: -; cdr3_length: 13; d_call: -; j_call: TRBJ1-5; cdr3_aa: CASSPEQISPQHF; cdr3_nt: TGTGCCAGCTCACCGGAACAAATCAGCCCCCAGCATTTT
v_call: TRBV29-1; clone_size: -; cdr3_length: 12; d_call: -; j_call: TRBJ2-7; cdr3_aa: CSVDYPTGEQYF; cdr3_nt: TGCAGCGTTGATTACCCAACGGGGGAGCAGTACTTC
v_call: TRBV2; clone_size: -; cdr3_length: 14; d_call: -; j_call: TRBJ1-5; cdr3_aa: CASSPPPVNQPQHF; cdr3_nt: TGTGCCAGCAGCCCCCCCCCGGTCAATCAGCCCCAGCATTTT
v_call: TRBV27; clone_size: -; cdr3_length: 15; d_call: TRBD2; j_call: TRBJ2-7; cdr3_aa: CASSADSGGNYEQYF; cdr3_nt: TGTGCCAGCAGTGCCGATAGCGGGGGGAACTACGAGCAGTACTTC
v_call: TRBV6-5; clone_size: -; cdr3_length: 14; d_call: -; j_call: TRBJ1-3; cdr3_aa: CASRTSAIRNTIYF; cdr3_nt: TGTGCCAGCAGGACTTCGGCCATTCGAAACACCATATATTTT
v_call: TRBV3-1/TRBV3-2; clone_size: -; cdr3_length: 12; d_call: -; j_call: TRBJ2-1; cdr3_aa: CASSQGLYEQFF; cdr3_nt: TGTGCCAGCAGCCAGGGACTTTATGAGCAGTTCTTC
v_call: TRBV29-1; clone_size: -; cdr3_length: 13; d_call: -; j_call: TRBJ1-1; cdr3_aa: CSVERSAVTEAFF; cdr3_nt: TGCAGCGTTGAAAGATCAGCCGTCACTGAAGCTTTCTTT
v_call: TRBV12-3/TRBV12-4; clone_size: -; cdr3_length: 13; d_call: -; j_call: TRBJ1-1; cdr3_aa: CASSLKTGTEAFF; cdr3_nt: TGTGCCAGCAGTTTGAAGACAGGCACTGAAGCTTTCTTT
v_call: TRBV12-3/TRBV12-4; clone_size: -; cdr3_length: 12; d_call: -; j_call: TRBJ1-2; cdr3_aa: CASSLVTYGYTF; cdr3_nt: TGTGCCAGCAGTTTAGTGACGTATGGCTACACCTTC
v_call: TRBV19; clone_size: -; cdr3_length: 14; d_call: -; j_call: TRBJ1-1; cdr3_aa: CASSMGARAAVAFF; cdr3_nt: TGTGCCAGTAGTATGGGGGCCCGCGCGGCAGTGGCTTTCTTT
v_call: TRBV9; clone_size: -; cdr3_length: 17; d_call: TRBD2; j_call: TRBJ2-3; cdr3_aa: CASSSASGGGASDTQYF; cdr3_nt: TGTGCCAGCAGCTCCGCGTCCGGCGGGGGGGCCTCAGATACGCAGTATTTT
v_call: TRBV29-1; clone_size: few; cdr3_length: 13; d_call: TRBD2; j_call: TRBJ2-1; cdr3_aa: CSVEGSGGSRQFF; cdr3_nt: TGCAGCGTTGAAGGTAGCGGGGGGAGCAGGCAGTTCTTC
v_call: TRBV29-1; clone_size: -; cdr3_length: 13; d_call: -; j_call: TRBJ2-3; cdr3_aa: CSVAGSPGDTQYF; cdr3_nt: TGCAGCGTTGCAGGGTCCCCGGGAGATACGCAGTATTTT
v_call: TRBV6-5; clone_size: -; cdr3_length: 12; d_call: -; j_call: TRBJ1-5; cdr3_aa: CASSYRDQPQHF; cdr3_nt: TGTGCCAGCAGTTACCGGGATCAGCCCCAGCATTTT
v_call: TRBV5-6; clone_size: -; cdr3_length: 17; d_call: -; j_call: TRBJ1-6; cdr3_aa: CASSSTYDRGLNSPLHF; cdr3_nt: TGTGCCAGCAGCTCGACATATGACCGGGGCCTAAATTCACCCCTCCACTTT
v_call: TRBV19; clone_size: -; cdr3_length: 12; d_call: TRBD1; j_call: TRBJ2-7; cdr3_aa: CASRQGNSPQYF; cdr3_nt: TGTGCCAGCAGACAGGGGAACTCCCCGCAGTACTTC
v_call: TRBV5-4; clone_size: once; cdr3_length: 15; d_call: TRBD2; j_call: TRBJ2-1; cdr3_aa: CASSLVSGGASEQFF; cdr3_nt: TGTGCCAGCAGCTTGGTTAGCGGGGGGGCCTCTGAGCAGTTCTTC
v_call: TRBV4-1; clone_size: -; cdr3_length: 13; d_call: -; j_call: TRBJ2-3; cdr3_aa: CASSPAGTDTQYF; cdr3_nt: TGCGCCAGCAGCCCGGCAGGCACAGATACGCAGTATTTT
v_call: TRBV3-1/TRBV3-2; clone_size: -; cdr3_length: 17; d_call: TRBD1; j_call: TRBJ1-6; cdr3_aa: CASSQVPGQGFGSPLHF; cdr3_nt: TGTGCCAGCAGCCAAGTCCCGGGACAGGGGTTCGGGTCACCCCTCCACTTT
v_call: TRBV5-1; clone_size: -; cdr3_length: 17; d_call: -; j_call: TRBJ2-1; cdr3_aa: CASSLSQQGGSYNEQFF; cdr3_nt: TGCGCCAGCAGCTTGTCTCAACAGGGGGGGTCCTACAATGAGCAGTTCTTC
v_call: TRBV7-9; clone_size: -; cdr3_length: 14; d_call: -; j_call: TRBJ1-1; cdr3_aa: CASSPGATNTEAFF; cdr3_nt: TGTGCTAGCAGCCCCGGGGCGACGAACACTGAAGCTTTCTTT
v_call: TRBV5-5; clone_size: -; cdr3_length: 14; d_call: TRBD1; j_call: TRBJ1-2; cdr3_aa: CASSITGQNYGYTF; cdr3_nt: TGTGCCAGCAGCATCACGGGACAGAACTATGGCTACACCTTC
v_call: TRBV27; clone_size: few; cdr3_length: 15; d_call: -; j_call: TRBJ1-5; cdr3_aa: CASSFRQTLGSPQHF; cdr3_nt: TGTGCCAGCAGTTTCAGGCAGACGCTCGGTAGCCCCCAGCATTTT
v_call: TRBV11-1; clone_size: once; cdr3_length: 15; d_call: -; j_call: TRBJ1-2; cdr3_aa: CASSLARSSPYGYTF; cdr3_nt: TGTGCCAGCAGCTTAGCCAGGTCATCTCCCTATGGCTACACCTTC
v_call: TRBV7-8; clone_size: -; cdr3_length: 14; d_call: -; j_call: TRBJ2-1; cdr3_aa: CASSLFDRGSEQFF; cdr3_nt: TGTGCCAGCAGCTTATTCGACAGAGGGTCCGAGCAGTTCTTC
v_call: TRBV19; clone_size: once; cdr3_length: 17; d_call: TRBD1; j_call: TRBJ1-5; cdr3_aa: CASSISGTGGSYQPQHF; cdr3_nt: TGTGCCAGTAGTATTTCGGGGACAGGGGGTTCCTATCAGCCCCAGCATTTT
v_call: TRBV5-6; clone_size: -; cdr3_length: 15; d_call: TRBD1; j_call: TRBJ1-1; cdr3_aa: CASSQGGLWNTEAFF; cdr3_nt: TGTGCCAGCAGCCAGGGGGGGTTATGGAACACTGAAGCTTTCTTT
v_call: TRBV7-9; clone_size: -; cdr3_length: 16; d_call: -; j_call: TRBJ1-3; cdr3_aa: CASSLKSGREGNTIYF; cdr3_nt: TGTGCCAGCAGCTTAAAATCGGGCAGGGAAGGAAACACCATATATTTT
v_call: TRBV7-3; clone_size: -; cdr3_length: 14; d_call: -; j_call: TRBJ1-2; cdr3_aa: CASSPGTGSYGYTF; cdr3_nt: TGTGCCAGCAGCCCGGGGACCGGATCTTATGGCTACACCTTC
v_call: TRBV12-3/TRBV12-4; clone_size: -; cdr3_length: 13; d_call: -; j_call: TRBJ1-1; cdr3_aa: CASSFQENTEAFF; cdr3_nt: TGTGCCAGCAGTTTTCAGGAGAACACTGAAGCTTTCTTT
v_call: TRBV6-5; clone_size: -; cdr3_length: 15; d_call: -; j_call: TRBJ1-5; cdr3_aa: CASSRQLGFNQPQHF; cdr3_nt: TGTGCCAGCAGTCGTCAGCTAGGGTTCAATCAGCCCCAGCATTTT